This entry describes one T cell receptor (beta chain). V lost 2 bases to trimming and J lost 6 bases, with 8 bases between them. CDR3 length equals 13 residues. Germline V gives CDR1 LNHNV, CDR2 YYDKDF (reference sequence). These data belong to a study of blood T cell repertoires in COVID-19. Study information: Acute and convalescent COVID-19 specimens originated in the United States, Italy and Spain. From T cells, B-cell-depleted T cells, or PBMCs came the material, which was cDNA or gDNA.

Per the original methods: It was from reference gene primer amplification that nucleated cell counts were estimated. Sequencing used immunoSEQ multiplex PCR; TCRdb keeps in-frame clones, though not all of them. The V and J calls and clone size are taken from that table; D and trimming were inferred from the DNA. The table shows 200,000 or so clones, with 80% to 90% occurring only once. The sequence was collected from a human donor in a cohort sampled during active COVID-19. This chain joins TRBV15 and TRBJ1-3; the D is unclear. Sample: peripheral blood. The CDR3: CATSRNSQNTIYF. The CDR3 DNA reads TGTGCCACCAGCAGAAATAGCCAAAACACCATATATTTT.